This T cell receptor beta chain was recorded in a study of cytomegalovirus exposure and HLA in healthy donors. As for the study in general: Findings of an earlier analysis included over 95 million unique TCR beta sequences from roughly 200 million T cells. Early released data had 80 million or so unique TCRs, all coming from HLA-typed donors. Study-level results: With high specificity and sensitivity, the classifier reportedly diagnosed cytomegalovirus status. A list of 150 or so TCR beta chains associated with cytomegalovirus was given.

Remarks on this clone: What it binds is unknown.

The PCR was carried out with 60 Vbeta primers and 13 Jbeta primers. Here immunoSEQ multiplex PCR was the method, and the copy in TCRdb shows in-frame clones only, minus some. The data contain roughly 190,000 clones, about four fifths of them singletons. V was pared by 1 base and J by 7 bases, with 9 bases of the junction left unmatched. The CDR3 extends over 16 amino acids. Germline CDR1 is MNHNS and CDR2 is SASEGT. The sequence derives from a man aged 35 to 55 in good health and CMV-seropositive. The chain uses TRBV6-1 and TRBJ1-1; TRBD1 aligns across 10 bases. The sequenced sample was PBMCs. The DNA for the CDR3 is TGTGCCAGCAGTGAAGGCCTAGGACAGGGGGTTAATGAAGCTTTCTTT. Its translation: CASSEGLGQGVNEAFF.